The subject of this entry is one T cell receptor beta chain. The sample comes from a study of blood T cell repertoires in COVID-19. This CDR3 has 13 amino acids. The germline V gene encodes CDR1 SGHRS and CDR2 YFSETQ. V trimming: 5 bases; J trimming: 7 bases; junction bases outside the gene matches: 7. Clones were read by immunoSEQ multiplex PCR, and TCRdb kept only the in-frame ones, dropping some. Among 80,000 to 100,000 clones listed, around nine tenths were seen once. The V and J genes are TRBV5-1 and TRBJ1-2, with 8 nucleotides matching TRBD1. This clonotype originated in a man aged 45-60 years with acute or convalescent COVID-19. Sequenced sample: peripheral blood. The CDR3: CASRPWTGPGYTF. In DNA, the CDR3 is TGCGCCAGCAGACCGTGGACAGGGCCTGGCTACACCTTC.